Shown below are 7 T cell receptor beta chains from a single sample sequenced in a study of blood T cells in healthy people across ages. It was with a sample-barcoded 5' primer and a J-beta primer mix that a second PCR of roughly 7 to 12 cycles was run. TCRdb passed the 5' RACE reads through MiXCR, listing each CDR3 protein once. The data hold approximately 850,000 distinct CDR3 sequences, with roughly 50% observed a single time. Sequenced: blood. These receptors were taken from a man between 25 and 39 years old in good health.

The chain has TRBV4-2 and TRBJ2-3; D possibly corresponds to TRBD2 (5 bases). Looked up from germline, CDR1 is LGHNA and CDR2 is YNFKEQ. The CDR3 covers 15 residues. V shed 0 bases and J shed 5 bases, with 12 bases lying between them. Here the CDR3 reads CASSQEPTGKDTQYF. CDR3 DNA: TGTGCCAGCAGCCAAGAACCGACGGGGAAAGATACGCAGTATTTT.

Here the CDR3 reads CSARFGGVDEKLFF. In nucleotides, the CDR3 is TGCAGTGCTAGATTTGGCGGGGTGGATGAAAAACTGTTTTTT. This chain uses TRBV20-1 with TRBJ1-4; the D is unclear. From germline, CDR1 is DFQATT and CDR2 SNEGSKA (reference sequence). This CDR3 is 14 amino acids long. V dropped 2 bases and J dropped 6 bases, with 13 bases sitting between them.

This clonotype was seen a handful of times. The genes are TRBV29-1 and TRBJ2-5; 14 bases agree with TRBD2. Germline lookup yields CDR1 SQVTM and CDR2 ANQGSEA. V trimming: 1 base; J trimming: 4 bases; junction bases outside the gene matches: 8. The CDR3 length is 17 residues. CDR3 nucleotide sequence: TGCAGCGTTGAAGGAGGGGGACTAGCGGGAGTTGGAGAGACCCAGTACTTC. The encoded protein is CSVEGGGLAGVGETQYF.

The V gene is TRBV2, the J gene TRBJ2-1; weak D call: TRBD2 (6 bases). Germline V gives CDR1 SNHLY, CDR2 FYNNEI. V was cut by 4 bases and J by 3 bases, with 13 bases left in between. The CDR3 has 15 amino acids. DNA for the CDR3: TGTGCCAGCAGTGTGACGGGAGTTGGCTACAATGAGCAGTTCTTC. As protein: CASSVTGVGYNEQFF.

This chain uses TRBV7-2 with TRBJ2-3; 9 bases map to TRBD1. The germline CDR1 and CDR2 sequences are SGHTA and FQGNSA. The CDR3 extends over 13 amino acids. V lost 8 bases to trimming and J lost 1 base; unmatched junction nucleotides: 1. In DNA form, the CDR3 reads TGTGCCAGCGGACAGGGGCGCACAGATACGCAGTATTTT. This sequence encodes CASGQGRTDTQYF.

V usage is TRBV7-2 and J usage is TRBJ2-5; TRBD2 matches 10 bases. Germline V gives CDR1 SGHTA, CDR2 FQGNSA. The J segment lost 4 bases and the V segment lost 1 base, leaving 12 bases of the junction unmatched. This CDR3 has 18 residues. CDR3 region: CASSLGGNERGGRETQYF. Written as DNA, the CDR3 is TGTGCCAGCAGCTTAGGGGGCAATGAGCGGGGGGGCCGAGAGACCCAGTACTTC.

The chain combines TRBV7-2 with TRBJ1-2; D remains ambiguous. The germline V gene has CDR1 SGHTA and CDR2 FQGNSA. This CDR3 has 14 residues. Deletions cut 5 bases from V and 2 bases from J, with 12 bases between. CDR3 in amino acids: CASSHRERNYGYTF. The DNA for the CDR3 is TGTGCCAGCAGCCACCGAGAGAGAAACTATGGCTACACCTTC.